Listed below are T cell receptor beta chains from one sample, sequenced in a study of blood T cells in healthy people across ages. TCRdb re-analysed the 5' RACE reads in MiXCR, keeping a single row per CDR3 protein. This table has roughly 560,000 distinct CDR3 sequences, nearly 25% appearing once. These records were also assigned to another study, of T cells of mothers and their children.

The specimen sequenced was blood. These receptors were obtained from a boy younger than 18 in good health. The CDR3 runs from the conserved cysteine through the conserved F or W. D genes are given only for firm matches. Clone size appears in some rows only: once, few, many, or a class for an expanded clone.

cdr3_aa,cdr3_nt,v_call,j_call,clone_size,cdr3_length,d_call
CSVEKGLRDTQYF,TGCAGCGTTGAAAAGGGGCTACGAGATACGCAGTATTTT,TRBV29-1,TRBJ2-3,few,13,NA
CASRYPTNGYTF,TGTGCCAGCAGATATCCAACAAATGGCTACACCTTC,TRBV6-2/TRBV6-3,TRBJ1-2,few,12,NA
CATSRDLPGQGSYNEQFF,TGTGCCACCAGCAGAGACTTACCGGGACAGGGGTCCTACAATGAGCAGTTCTTC,TRBV15,TRBJ2-1,NA,18,TRBD1
CASSLGVRLAGYNEQFF,TGCGCCAGCAGCTTGGGAGTTCGACTAGCGGGGTACAATGAGCAGTTCTTC,TRBV5-1,TRBJ2-1,few,17,TRBD2
CASRLVGLASETQYF,TGTGCCAGCAGACTAGTCGGACTAGCCTCGGAGACCCAGTACTTC,TRBV12-3/TRBV12-4,TRBJ2-5,NA,15,TRBD2
CASSSGTRRGYTF,TGTGCCAGCAGCTCTGGGACCCGGCGTGGCTACACCTTC,TRBV7-9,TRBJ1-2,NA,13,NA
CSVDQAGVSTDTQYF,TGCAGCGTTGACCAGGCGGGGGTAAGCACAGATACGCAGTATTTT,TRBV29-1,TRBJ2-3,NA,15,TRBD2
CASSQGFGGANVLTF,TGCGCCAGCAGCCAAGGGTTCGGTGGGGCCAACGTCCTGACTTTC,TRBV4-3,TRBJ2-6,once,15,NA
CASSQDVAATSEQFF,TGCGCCAGCAGCCAAGATGTGGCAGCAACGAGTGAGCAGTTCTTC,TRBV4-3,TRBJ2-1,NA,15,NA
CSGTGVHNEQFF,TGCAGCGGTACAGGGGTCCACAATGAGCAGTTCTTC,TRBV29-1,TRBJ2-1,NA,12,TRBD1
CASSPDRFSYEQYF,TGTGCCAGCAGCCCAGACAGATTCTCCTACGAGCAGTACTTC,TRBV7-2,TRBJ2-7,many,14,NA
CASSSLTIYYEQYF,TGTGCCAGCAGCTCTTTGACTATTTACTACGAGCAGTACTTC,TRBV11-2,TRBJ2-7,few,14,NA
CASSLVGIDDENIQYF,TGTGCCAGCAGCTTAGTCGGCATCGATGACGAAAACATTCAGTACTTC,TRBV7-8,TRBJ2-4,NA,16,NA
CASSSPTSGRSYNEQFF,TGTGCCAGCAGTTCCCCGACTAGCGGGAGATCCTACAATGAGCAGTTCTTC,TRBV6-5,TRBJ2-1,NA,17,TRBD2
CASSQAGGGTDTQYF,TGTGCCAGCAGTCAAGCGGGGGGGGGCACAGATACGCAGTATTTT,TRBV2,TRBJ2-3,few,15,TRBD2
CASSPKTGGTGGVGQFF,TGCGCCAGCAGCCCAAAAACCGGCGGGACAGGGGGTGTTGGGCAGTTCTTC,TRBV5-1,TRBJ2-1,few,17,TRBD1
CASSLDWTGGNTIYF,TGTGCCAGCAGCTTAGACTGGACAGGTGGAAACACCATATATTTT,TRBV7-9,TRBJ1-3,few,15,TRBD1
CASSQDWNRGRREQYF,TGTGCCAGCAGCCAAGATTGGAACAGGGGGCGGCGGGAGCAGTACTTC,TRBV3-1,TRBJ2-7,NA,16,TRBD1
CASTGEQGAWEQYF,TGTGCCAGCACCGGCGAACAGGGGGCTTGGGAGCAGTACTTC,TRBV7-9,TRBJ2-7,many,14,TRBD1
CASSQRGTDSYEQYF,TGTGCCAGCAGCCAAAGAGGGACAGACTCCTACGAGCAGTACTTC,TRBV4-2,TRBJ2-7,NA,15,TRBD1
CASSPQGGSTYEQYF,TGTGCCAGCAGTCCCCAGGGGGGGTCCACCTACGAGCAGTACTTC,TRBV27,TRBJ2-7,NA,15,NA
CASSLKSGYEQYF,TGTGCCAGCAGCTTAAAAAGTGGCTACGAGCAGTACTTC,TRBV5-6,TRBJ2-7,few,13,NA
CASSLGVSIQETQYF,TGTGCCAGCAGCTTGGGCGTGTCGATCCAAGAGACCCAGTACTTC,TRBV7-2,TRBJ2-5,few,15,NA
CASSVQGRDNQPQHF,TGTGCCAGCAGCGTACAGGGAAGAGACAATCAGCCCCAGCATTTT,TRBV5-4,TRBJ1-5,NA,15,NA
CASSLPRELAGSSNEQFF,TGTGCCAGCAGCTTACCCAGGGAACTAGCGGGGTCGAGCAATGAGCAGTTCTTC,TRBV7-9,TRBJ2-1,few,18,TRBD2
CASSTQVFYEQYF,TGTGCCAGCAGTACGCAGGTTTTCTACGAGCAGTACTTC,TRBV6-2/TRBV6-3,TRBJ2-7,few,13,NA